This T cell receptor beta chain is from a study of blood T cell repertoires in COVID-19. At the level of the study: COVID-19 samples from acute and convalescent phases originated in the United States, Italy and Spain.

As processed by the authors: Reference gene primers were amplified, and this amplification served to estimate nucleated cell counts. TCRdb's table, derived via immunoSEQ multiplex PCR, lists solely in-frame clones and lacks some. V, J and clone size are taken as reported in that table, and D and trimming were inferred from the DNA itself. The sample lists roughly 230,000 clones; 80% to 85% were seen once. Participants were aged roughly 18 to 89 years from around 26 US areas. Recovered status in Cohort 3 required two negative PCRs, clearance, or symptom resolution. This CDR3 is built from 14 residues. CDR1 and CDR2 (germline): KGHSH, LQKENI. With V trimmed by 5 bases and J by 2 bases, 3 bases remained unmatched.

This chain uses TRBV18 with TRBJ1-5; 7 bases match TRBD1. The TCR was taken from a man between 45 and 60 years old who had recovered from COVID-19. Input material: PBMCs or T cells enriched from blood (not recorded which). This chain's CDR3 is CASSSDRGNQPQHF. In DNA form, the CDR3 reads TGTGCCAGCTCATCAGACAGGGGCAATCAGCCCCAGCATTTT.